The clone carrying this T cell receptor (beta chain) appeared a single time. The antigen is undetermined. This sample was included in a study of Ad26.COV2.S vaccination and SARS-CoV-2 variants. Whole-study context: In the COV1001 trial, the donor was in the Ad26.COV2.S arm. Once or twice, 56 days apart, Ad26.COV2.S was delivered intramuscularly.

Treatment meaning: 15 to 20 received Ad26.COV2.S at low or high dose, single or two shots; about 5 received placebo; per-sample allocation not given. Day 63 following the first vaccine or placebo injection was when the samples were taken. The donor's status was that of an adult aged 18-55 years in Boston. Profiled with immunoSEQ multiplex PCR; TCRdb holds only in-frame clones, not every one. The sample records roughly 420,000 clones, approximately 92% being singletons. Findings of the study overall: Non-spike TCR breadth did not differ much between vaccine and placebo recipients.

This CDR3 contains 19 residues. Trimming left V 7 bases short and J 1 base short, with 28 bases between. Germline V gene data show CDR1 as LNHDA and CDR2 as SQIVND (reference sequence). This TCR derives from a person between 18 and 65 years old who received the Ad26.COV2.S COVID-19 vaccine or a placebo. This chain uses TRBV19 with TRBJ1-2, with D unclear. The sequences come from peripheral blood, collected in a trial of Ad26.COV2.S vaccine versus placebo. CDR3 in amino acids: CASTHGEVKHDIINYGYTF. CDR3 nucleotide sequence: TGTGCCAGTACCCACGGCGAGGTCAAACACGACATCATTAACTATGGCTACACCTTC.